Below are 2 T cell receptor beta chains sequenced from a single sample in a study of T cell responses to AZD1222 COVID-19 vaccine. The protocol was immunoSEQ multiplex PCR, while the TCRdb copy is restricted to in-frame clones and leaves out a portion. The sample records about 150,000 clones, 90% being singletons. Specimen: peripheral blood, collected on day 0 of AZD1222 vaccination. These TCRs come from an adult in good health.

The chain combines TRBV25-1 with TRBJ2-1; the D is unclear. Per the germline V gene, CDR1 is MGHDK and CDR2 is SYGVNS. Trimming removed 8 bases at V and 5 bases at J, with 4 bases between. This CDR3 comprises 10 residues. This CDR3 is CASGNNEQFF. Here the CDR3 DNA reads TGTGCCAGCGGTAACAATGAGCAGTTCTTC.

The chain joins TRBV28 to TRBJ2-3; D unresolved. Trimming cost V 7 bases and J 1 base, with 12 bases left between them. This CDR3 region has 14 residues. Germline CDR1 MDHEN, CDR2 SYDVKM. The CDR3 sequence: CASISYGGTDTQYF. The DNA of the CDR3 is TGTGCCAGCATCTCTTATGGGGGCACAGATACGCAGTATTTT. Supplemented by reference TRBV28 and TRBJ2-3, the full variable domain reads DVKVTQSSRYLVKRTGEKVFLECVQDMDHENMFWYRQDPGLGLRLIYFSYDVKMKEKGDIPEGYSVSREKKERFSLILESASTNQTSMYLCASISYGGTDTQYFGPGTRLTVL.